This T cell receptor beta chain was captured in a study of response to subunit inactivated influenza vaccine. TCRdb fed the RT-PCR reads into MiXCR, producing one record per CDR3 protein. This sample yields about 800,000 distinct CDR3 sequences, of which 21% are seen a single time; more than 8.5% belongs to the top ten. Germline V gives CDR1 DFQATT, CDR2 SNEGSKA (reference sequence). The CDR3 covers 13 residues. The V segment lost 3 bases and the J segment 4 bases; nucleotides outside the gene matches: 4. V gene TRBV20-1 combines with J gene TRBJ2-5, with 8 bases aligning to TRBD1. The sample was PBMCs from blood, taken roughly 5 days after vaccination. This TCR came from a man over 45 who received an inactivated influenza vaccine. CDR3 protein: CSARTGQGETQYF. CDR3 nucleotides: TGCAGTGCTAGGACCGGACAGGGAGAGACCCAGTACTTC.